The T cell receptor (beta chain) described here comes from a study of T-cell reconstitution after alpha-beta-depleted transplantation in children. This clonotype was counted only a few times. No antigen is known for it. In germline, CDR1 is SGHTA, CDR2 FQGNSA. This CDR3 is 14 amino acids long. Trimming stripped 11 bases from V and 6 bases from J, with 23 bases between. The TCRbeta library incorporated unique molecular identifiers. TCRdb reanalysed the PCR reads using MiXCR and keeps one entry per CDR3 protein. The data show about 870,000 distinct CDR3 sequences, roughly 16% seen once. Study results and caveats: Expanded clones from the graft, numbering several hundred, reportedly supplied alpha-beta T cells about two months after transplant. By one year post-transplant, T-cell counts and diversity largely arose from T cells that were newly produced.

This TCR was recovered from a male patient between 10 and 17 years old who had a stem cell transplant for acute lymphoblastic leukemia, so the T cells may come from the graft donor. The V call is TRBV7-2, the J call TRBJ2-7; tentative D call: TRBD2 (6 bases). Sequencing was performed on PBMCs, mostly from graft donor cells, taken 360 days after TCRalphabeta/CD19-depleted stem cell transplant. The chain's CDR3 is CAAKAGLLTTEQYF. The CDR3 DNA reads as TGTGCCGCTAAGGCGGGACTCCTCACCACCGAGCAGTACTTC.